This T cell receptor (beta chain) originates from a study of blood T cells in healthy people across ages. The CDR3 loop spans 14 amino acids. Germline V gives CDR1 MNHEY, CDR2 SMNVEV (reference sequence). Trimming took 2 bases from V and 10 from J, leaving 15 bases between them. Study-wide points: Diversity was higher, and naive CD4+ cells more numerous, in long-lived donors than in aged donors. The diversity estimates, figures obtained from one million T cells, were considered underestimates.

In this sample, this clonotype turned up a few times. As yet, its antigen is unknown. Together with a sample-barcoded 5' primer, a J-beta primer mix was included in a second PCR lasting roughly 6 to 12 cycles. TCRdb re-called the 5' RACE reads with MiXCR, one entry per CDR3 protein. The top ten clones hold 7.9% of a sample with fewer than 1.5 million distinct CDR3 sequences, around 39% of them seen once. This rearrangement joins TRBV27 to TRBJ2-1; D possibly matches TRBD1 or TRBD2 (5 bases each). Sequenced: blood. The origin of this receptor is a woman in her late teens or twenties in good health. DNA of the CDR3: TGTGCCAGCAGTTTAAGGGGACCACTATACGAGCAGTTCTTC. Its protein product is CASSLRGPLYEQFF.